This TCR beta chain was recovered during a study of siplizumab effects on memory and regulatory T cells. Study results and caveats: Both greater diversity than memory cells and a major contribution to the alloresponse seemed to characterize naive T cells.

Per-sample assaying covered 85,000 to 100,000 TCR templates. Some clones are missing from TCRdb's copy, which holds only in-frame ones; the method was immunoSEQ multiplex PCR. The sample has some 97,000 clones, approximately 94% seen once. On this clone itself: Its specificity is not known.

The CDR3 is made up of 11 amino acids. CDR1 and CDR2 (germline): LNHDA, SQIVND (reference sequence). J lost 10 bases, V lost 9 bases, and 6 bases had no gene match. The sample was non-Treg CD4+ T cells sorted from blood. V and J are TRBV19 and TRBJ2-1; 7 bases align to TRBD1. The clonotype originates from a human donor in good health. The CDR3 nucleotides read TGTGCCAGCACCGGGACAGTAGAGCAGTTCTTC. Encoded protein: CASTGTVEQFF.